A single T cell receptor (beta chain) is shown here with its context. The specificity of this receptor is unknown. No clone much larger than this one lies a single base away; base qualities are absent. The entry originates in a study of T cell changes during pregnancy in multiple sclerosis (dated by TCRdb to the late 2010s). Background on the whole study: The study examined how the T cell repertoire changed over the course of pregnancy in women with multiple sclerosis.

The method was the immunoSEQ multiplex PCR assay. TCRdb obtained this table from immuneACCESS and retained in-frame rearrangements with V and J assigned. These tables miss some clones; where compared with another copy, unresolved V genes account for less than half of the shortfall, and the remainder is unexplained. This sample is represented by about 120,000 clones; over 85% of them were singletons. Roughly 6.2% of the sample comes from the top ten. The CDR3, cysteine through phenylalanine, is 12 amino acids long. Only the CDR3 portion is preserved as DNA: 36 bases, with reading frame beginning at the first base. The germline V gene encodes CDR1 SGHRS and CDR2 YFSETQ. Cut back by 4 bases and 4 bases, the V and J ends lie 7 bases apart.

The rearranged segments are TRBV5-1 and TRBJ2-3; the D gene assignment is ambiguous. The sample consisted of peripheral blood, taken before pregnancy. This sequence originates from a female donor with multiple sclerosis, enrolled in a pregnancy study. The CDR3 here reads CASSPRSDTQYF. The DNA is TGCGCCAGCAGCCCGAGATCAGATACGCAGTATTTT.